The entry below gives a single T cell receptor (beta chain) sequence along with its context. The data derive from a study of blood T cell repertoires in COVID-19. Study overall: The samples span acute and convalescent COVID-19 from the United States, Italy and Spain. In each case, the material was cDNA or gDNA derived from T cells, B-cell-depleted T cells, or PBMCs.

Looked up from germline, CDR1 is KGHSH and CDR2 is LQKENI. The CDR3 spans 16 residues. V was clipped by 2 bases and J by 9 bases, with 20 bases between them. Per the original data handling: Scientists estimated how many nucleated cells there were by amplifying reference gene primers. The data were produced by immunoSEQ multiplex PCR, yet TCRdb's version contains in-frame clones alone and is incomplete. V, J and clone size are those of that table, while D and trimming were read from the DNA. Of over 95,000 clones detected, around nine tenths appear once; the ten largest clones hold 15% to 20%. V usage is TRBV18 and J usage is TRBJ2-1, with D perhaps TRBD2 (5 bases). The sequenced material came from peripheral blood. This sequence was found in a human donor with acute or convalescent COVID-19. The donor label of this sample is uncertain. The CDR3 loop reads CASSPTGGFGRGEQFF. The DNA for the CDR3 is TGTGCCAGCTCACCAACCGGCGGGTTCGGACGTGGTGAGCAGTTCTTC.